Presented here are 10 T cell receptor beta chains from one specimen sequenced in a study of blood T cell repertoires in COVID-19. Clones were read by immunoSEQ multiplex PCR, and TCRdb kept only the in-frame ones, dropping some. The sample has roughly 280,000 clones; approximately 90% are singletons. The sample taken for sequencing was PBMCs or T cells enriched from blood (not recorded which). Source of these receptors: a man aged 35 to 55 who had been exposed to COVID-19.

The chain is built from TRBV7-8 and TRBJ1-2, with a tentative D call TRBD1 (5 bases). Germline V CDR1 and CDR2: SGHVS, FQNEAQ. The CDR3 is 14 residues long. The V end lost 5 bases, the J end lost 2 bases, and 12 bases lay between the germline ends. The DNA for the CDR3 is TGTGCCAGCAGCCGAACGACAGAAAACTATGGCTACACCTTC. Translated: CASSRTTENYGYTF.

The chain uses TRBV7-2 and TRBJ1-3; 9 nucleotides agree with TRBD1. The CDR3 is 15 amino acids. With 5 bases clipped from V and 3 bases from J, the junction kept 5 bases outside the gene matches. Germline values: CDR1 SGHTA, CDR2 FQGNSA. This chain's CDR3 is CASSQTGGSGNTIYF. The CDR3 DNA reads TGTGCCAGCAGCCAGACAGGGGGAAGTGGAAACACCATATATTTT.

J is TRBJ2-7 and V is TRBV14, with 9 bases matching TRBD1. This CDR3 region has 15 residues. Trimming took 5 bases from V and 5 from J; bases not matched to a gene: 10. CDR1 and CDR2 (germline): SGHDN, FVKESK. The CDR3 DNA is TGTGCCAGCAGCTCAACCAACAGGGGGCTCGACGAGCAGTACTTC. Translated, it gives CASSSTNRGLDEQYF.

V is TRBV28 and J is TRBJ1-2; 8 nucleotides line up with TRBD1. This CDR3 has 13 amino acids. The ends lost 5 bases at V and 7 bases at J; junction bases unmatched: 6. Germline-derived CDR1 and CDR2 are MDHEN and SYDVKM. The CDR3 is CASSGHRGGGYTF. The DNA of the CDR3 is TGTGCCAGCAGTGGGCACAGGGGGGGTGGCTACACCTTC.

The chain combines TRBV6-1 with TRBJ1-5, with D hard to call. Trimming removed 2 bases at V and 4 bases at J, with 12 bases between. The CDR3 covers 15 residues. The germline V gene has CDR1 MNHNS and CDR2 SASEGT. The CDR3 protein is CASSEFLTTNQPQHF. CDR3 in DNA: TGTGCCAGCAGTGAATTTTTGACTACAAATCAGCCCCAGCATTTT.

The table lists this clone with a few counts. The chain links TRBV19 to TRBJ1-5; D unclear. V was cut by 6 bases and J by 0 bases, with 9 bases left in between. CDR3 size: 14 residues. CDR1 is LNHDA, CDR2 SQIVND, per germline (reference sequence). CDR3 amino acids: CASRQVSSNQPQHF. The CDR3 DNA reads TGTGCCAGTAGGCAGGTGTCTAGCAATCAGCCCCAGCATTTT.

The rearrangement links TRBV11-2 to TRBJ2-2, with D possibly TRBD1 on 6 matching bases. The CDR3 is 16 residues long. Trimming took 5 bases from V and 0 from J, leaving 13 bases between them. CDR1 and CDR2 from the germline V gene are SGHAT and FQNNGV. DNA for the CDR3: TGTGCCAGCAGCCGACAGGCTACCGCGAACACCGGGGAGCTGTTTTTT. Translated: CASSRQATANTGELFF.

CDR3 DNA sequence: TGCGCCAGCAGACTACTAGCGGGAGAGGGTGAGCAGTTCTTC. Its translation: CASRLLAGEGEQFF. The J gene is TRBJ2-1, the V gene TRBV5-1, with 11 bases lining up with TRBD2. J gave up 9 bases and V 5 bases, and 7 bases lay outside the gene matches. This CDR3 is built from 14 residues. Germline-derived CDR1 and CDR2 are SGHRS and YFSETQ.

The rearrangement joins TRBV21-1 to TRBJ2-5; the table assigns TRBD2, which was not confirmed against the DNA. TRBV21-1 is designated a pseudogene. This CDR3 is built from 10 residues. CDR3 amino acids: CASSKASPDF. The CDR3 DNA follows: TGTGCCAGCAGCAAGGCTAGTCCGGACTTC.

This sequence joins TRBV28 and TRBJ2-1, with D perhaps TRBD2 (7 bases). This CDR3 region has 14 residues. Trimming shortened V by 8 bases and J by 5 bases, and 16 bases separated the two germline ends. Germline V gene sequence: CDR1 MDHEN, CDR2 SYDVKM. The CDR3 region is CASRGEGDDNEQFF. CDR3 bases: TGTGCCAGCCGTGGGGAGGGGGACGACAATGAGCAGTTCTTC.